The clone carrying this T cell receptor (beta chain) was detected a few times. Its specificity is not known. Researchers reported sorting CD4+ naive, central memory, regulatory and stem cell-like memory cells via CD45RO/CCR7/CD25/CD127/CD95/CD27. Purity (above 98%) was reached by all sorted populations. This record belongs to a study of beta chain features in type 1 diabetes. Turning to the study itself: Examination spanned about 110 million sorted cells from all samples. General study results and limits: Reduced insertions and increased deletions marked VDJ junctions in type 1 diabetes patients.

The CDR3 length is 16 residues. With 4 bases clipped from V and 2 bases from J, the junction kept 9 bases outside the gene matches. The germline gives CDR1 SGDLS, CDR2 YYNGEE. Of the isolated RNA, all was reverse transcribed, and so the sequenced material was expressed TCRB transcripts. Sequenced by immunoSEQ multiplex PCR; TCRdb stores in-frame clones only, minus some. The sample comprises hundreds of thousands of clones, 12% to 15% of which are singletons, and under 8.5% rests with the top ten. The V gene is TRBV9, the J gene TRBJ2-3, with 8 bases identical to TRBD2. Sequenced: central memory CD4+ T cells from blood. This receptor was identified in a man aged 25 to 40 in good health. CDR3 protein: CASSSMAGGYTDTQYF. As DNA, the CDR3 is TGTGCCAGCAGCTCGATGGCGGGGGGATACACAGATACGCAGTATTTT.